The entry that follows covers one T cell receptor (beta chain) sequence. The repertoire was sequenced with immunoSEQ multiplex PCR; TCRdb's copy has only in-frame clones and lacks some. The top ten hold more than 0.1% of the sample, which has 2 million to 2.5 million clones, around 95% seen once. This sample was included in a study of shared clonotypes between healthy human individuals. CDR1 SEHNR and CDR2 FQNEAQ come from the germline V gene (reference sequence). Trimming took 1 base from V and 0 from J, leaving 14 bases between them. The CDR3 contains 17 residues. This sequence originates from a man aged 18-30 years in good health. Sequenced sample: naive CD4+ T cells sorted from blood. Subset of the sample: CD45RA+ positively selected. This sequence joins TRBV7-9 and TRBJ2-3; possibly TRBD1 for D (5 bases). CDR3 sequence: CASSLERGRGSTDTQYF. CDR3 DNA: TGTGCCAGCAGCTTAGAAAGGGGCCGCGGTAGCACAGATACGCAGTATTTT.